A selection of T cell receptor beta chains follows, all from one sample in a study of cytotoxic CD8 clonotypes in ibrutinib-treated CLL. Clones were sequenced by immunoSEQ multiplex PCR, and TCRdb holds only the in-frame ones, with some missing. This sample has about 140,000 clones, with about 80% found just once. The sample consisted of PBMCs, taken after 12 months of ibrutinib treatment. The receptors come from a human donor with chronic lymphocytic leukemia. Each CDR3 is given with its conserved first and last residue. Fields, in order: J gene, D gene, clone size, V gene, CDR3 DNA, CDR3 protein. A D gene is named only where the DNA matches it firmly. For some rows the clone size is stated as once, few or many, or as a class when expanded; others skip it.

TRBJ2-5,-,-,TRBV5-1,TGCGCCAGCAGCCGCCAGGAGACCCAGTACTTC,CASSRQETQYF
TRBJ1-2,-,-,TRBV30,TGTGCCTGGACTCCGGGTAGCTATGGCTACACCTTC,CAWTPGSYGYTF
TRBJ2-3,-,few,TRBV2,TGTGCCAGCAGTGAATTTACTGGACTGGGAAGCACAGATACGCAGTATTTT,CASSEFTGLGSTDTQYF
TRBJ1-3,-,-,TRBV4-1,TGCGCCAGCAGCCAAGCCGCCGCGGCAGGCGGAAACACCATATATTTT,CASSQAAAAGGNTIYF
TRBJ2-2,-,-,TRBV11-3,TGTGCCAGCAGCTCAACCACCGGGGAGCTGTTTTTT,CASSSTTGELFF
TRBJ2-1,TRBD2,-,TRBV7-2,TGTGCCAGCAGCCTGGGACTAGCGGTCTGGTACAATGAGCAGTTCTTC,CASSLGLAVWYNEQFF
TRBJ2-3,TRBD2,-,TRBV28,TGTGCCAGCAGTTATAGCGGGGGACGAAGTACGCAGTATTTT,CASSYSGGRSTQYF
TRBJ1-1,-,-,TRBV6-5,TGTGCCAGCAGGGGGGGCTTTACTGAAGCTTTCTTT,CASRGGFTEAFF
TRBJ2-6,-,-,TRBV30,TGTGCCTGGAGTACTGGGGCCAACGTCCTGACTTTC,CAWSTGANVLTF
TRBJ1-4,-,-,TRBV28,TGTGCCAGCAGTTTATCGGGCCAAATATTTAAATGGGAAAAACTGTTTTTT,CASSLSGQIFKWEKLFF
TRBJ1-5,TRBD1,-,TRBV4-2,TGTGCCAGCAGCCAGGGACAGAATAGCAATCAGCCCCAGCATTTT,CASSQGQNSNQPQHF
TRBJ2-7,-,-,TRBV4-3,TGCGCCAGCAGCCAAGATGGGGGACAACATTCCTACGAGCAGTACTTC,CASSQDGGQHSYEQYF
TRBJ1-4,-,-,TRBV30,TGTGCCTGGACATCAACTAATGAAAAACTGTTTTTT,CAWTSTNEKLFF
TRBJ1-6,-,-,TRBV6-5,TGTGCCAGCAGACAGGGTTTACTTTCACCCCTCCACTTT,CASRQGLLSPLHF
TRBJ1-1,TRBD1,few,TRBV10-3,TGTGCCATCGGGGACAGGGGGCGAGGCGACACTGAAGCTTTCTTT,CAIGDRGRGDTEAFF
TRBJ2-1,TRBD2,-,TRBV2,TGTGCCACCTACCGGACTAGCTCCTACAATGAGCAGTTCTTC,CATYRTSSYNEQFF
TRBJ2-3,-,once,TRBV6-5,TGTGCCAGCGGGACCACGACAGATACGCAGTATTTT,CASGTTTDTQYF
TRBJ1-2,-,-,TRBV15,TGTGCCACCAGCGAGGGCCCAGGAATCTCCTATGGCTACACCTTC,CATSEGPGISYGYTF
TRBJ1-5,-,few,TRBV6-5,TGTGCCAGCAGCACGCAGCGGGATCAGCCCCAGCATTTT,CASSTQRDQPQHF
TRBJ1-4,-,-,TRBV28,TGTGCCAGCAGTTTAATCGAGACAACTAATGAAAAACTGTTTTTT,CASSLIETTNEKLFF
TRBJ2-3,-,-,TRBV18,TGTGCCAGCTCACCTAGGGAGACAGATACGCAGTATTTT,CASSPRETDTQYF
TRBJ1-2,-,-,TRBV18,TGTGCCAGCTCACCATATAGCACAGGAGGTTATGGCTACACCTTC,CASSPYSTGGYGYTF
TRBJ2-7,-,-,TRBV11-2,TGTGCCAGCAGCGTGGCCGGGGGCTACGAGCAGTACTTC,CASSVAGGYEQYF
TRBJ2-1,-,-,TRBV20-1,TGCAGTGCGAGTGTGACGGCTGAGCAGTTCTTC,CSASVTAEQFF
TRBJ1-5,TRBD1,once,TRBV28,TGTGCCAGCAGTTTATGGACAGGGGGTAACAATCAGCCCCAGCATTTT,CASSLWTGGNNQPQHF
TRBJ2-1,TRBD2,-,TRBV7-3,TGTGCCAGCAGCTTAGTCTCTGGGACTAGGGACGAGCAGTTCTTC,CASSLVSGTRDEQFF
TRBJ1-2,-,once,TRBV14,TGTGCCAGCAGCCAACTCAGGAAAGGCTACACCTTC,CASSQLRKGYTF
TRBJ2-2,-,few,TRBV28,TGTGCCAGCAGACAGGACACGAACACCGGGGAGCTGTTTTTT,CASRQDTNTGELFF